Below are 19 T cell receptor beta chains sequenced from a single sample in a study of CD8 T cells in Susac syndrome. Random hexamers were used to reverse transcribe about 0.5 to 1 ug of RNA. TCRdb called the immunoSEQ multiplex PCR reads again in MiXCR, with one record for every CDR3 protein. The profile shows 200,000 to 250,000 distinct CDR3 sequences, 95% of them singletons. Sequencing was carried out using CD4+ T cells from PBMCs. These receptors came from a human donor with multiple sclerosis.

This chain uses TRBV20-1 with TRBJ2-5, with 9 bases identical to TRBD2. CDR3 length: 14 amino acids. Germline CDR1 DFQATT, CDR2 SNEGSKA (reference sequence). The V segment lost 6 bases and the J segment 5 bases; nucleotides outside the gene matches: 10. The CDR3 loop is CSAAPGAGGETQYF. DNA for the CDR3: TGCAGTGCAGCCCCCGGCGCGGGAGGGGAGACCCAGTACTTC.

The V gene is TRBV15, the J gene TRBJ1-5; D is perhaps TRBD1 (5 bases). The CDR3 spans 15 residues. The germline gives CDR1 LNHNV, CDR2 YYDKDF (reference sequence). Between the trimmed V and J ends, which lost 0 bases and 4 bases, there was a span of 10 bases. The CDR3 reads CATSRDPDSNQPQHF. Written as DNA, the CDR3 is TGTGCCACCAGCAGAGATCCTGACAGTAATCAGCCCCAGCATTTT.

The rearrangement uses TRBV20-1 and TRBJ2-5; 13 bases are a match to TRBD2. The CDR3 is 14 amino acids. The germline CDR1 and CDR2 sequences are DFQATT and SNEGSKA (reference sequence). CDR3 sequence reads: CSGKTSGGLETQYF. CDR3 sequence (DNA): TGCAGCGGGAAGACTAGCGGGGGGCTGGAGACCCAGTACTTC.

The rearrangement links TRBV28 to TRBJ2-1; 9 positions match TRBD2. Germline V gene lookup returns CDR1 MDHEN and CDR2 SYDVKM. CDR3 size: 12 residues. Trimming cost V 6 bases and J 15 bases; bases outside gene matches: 9. The CDR3 protein is CASSRTGTSMFF. The CDR3 coding sequence is TGTGCCAGCAGCCGAACCGGGACTAGCATGTTCTTC.

The chain combines TRBV24-1 with TRBJ2-2, with D perhaps TRBD1 (8 bases). Trimming cost V 4 bases and J 6 bases, with 17 bases left between them. The CDR3 length is 16 residues. In germline, CDR1 is KGHDR, CDR2 SFDVKD. The CDR3 is CATSETRTGRAGELFF. CDR3 nucleotide sequence: TGTGCCACCAGTGAGACCCGGACAGGGAGGGCCGGGGAGCTGTTTTTT.

V usage is TRBV15 and J usage is TRBJ1-5; D is unresolved. This CDR3 comprises 15 residues. Trimming shortened V by 0 bases and J by 3 bases, and 9 bases separated the two germline ends. CDR1 is LNHNV, CDR2 YYDKDF, per germline (reference sequence). The CDR3 sequence is CATSREAVFNQPQHF. CDR3 nucleotide sequence: TGTGCCACCAGCAGAGAGGCAGTGTTCAATCAGCCCCAGCATTTT.

The rearrangement links TRBV18 to TRBJ1-3; no definite D call. Looked up from germline, CDR1 is KGHSH and CDR2 is LQKENI. The V end lost 3 bases, the J end lost 3 bases, and 12 bases lay between the germline ends. The CDR3 is 15 residues long. Written as DNA, the CDR3 is TGTGCCAGCTCACCGGTTCCCGGGGTTGGAAACACCATATATTTT. The encoded protein is CASSPVPGVGNTIYF.

This chain uses TRBV7-8 with TRBJ2-5, with D maybe TRBD2 (5 bases). This CDR3 comprises 13 residues. Trimming left V 5 bases short and J 5 bases short, with 12 bases between. Germline CDR1 SGHVS, CDR2 FQNEAQ. The CDR3 protein is CASSPGGLETQYF. The CDR3 nucleotides are TGTGCCAGCAGCCCCGGAGGATTGGAGACCCAGTACTTC. Looking up the rest from reference TRBV7-8 and TRBJ2-5 gives the full variable domain: GAGVSQSPRYKVAKRGQDVALRCDPISGHVSLFWYQQALGQGPEFLTYFQNEAQLDKSGLPSDRFFAERPEGSVSTLKIQRTQQEDSAVYLCASSPGGLETQYFGPGTRLLVL.

In this sample, this clonotype turned up once. The CDR3 loop is CASSGDREREQFF. The CDR3 region has the DNA TGTGCCAGCAGTGGGGACAGGGAAAGGGAGCAGTTCTTC. The chain joins TRBV2 to TRBJ2-1, with 9 nucleotides matching TRBD1. The CDR3 is 13 residues long. V shed 4 bases and J 10 bases; nucleotides not matched to a gene: 5. Germline CDR1 SNHLY, CDR2 FYNNEI.

The chain is built from TRBV2 and TRBJ1-5; no firm D call. Germline lookup yields CDR1 SNHLY and CDR2 FYNNEI. Trimming removed 3 bases from V and 11 bases from J, with 20 bases in between. This CDR3 contains 15 residues. This CDR3 is CASSDASPLAQAQHF. CDR3 DNA: TGTGCCAGCAGTGACGCCAGCCCGCTCGCCCAGGCCCAGCATTTT.

The chain combines TRBV20-1 with TRBJ1-5; 8 bases agree with TRBD1. The germline V gene has CDR1 DFQATT and CDR2 SNEGSKA (reference sequence). The junction had 5 bases not matched to a gene; V was cut back by 1 base and J by 0 bases. The CDR3 is 16 amino acids. In nucleotides, the CDR3 is TGCAGTGCTAGAGGGACAGGGTGGGATAGCAATCAGCCCCAGCATTTT. Its translation: CSARGTGWDSNQPQHF.

The chain couples TRBV5-1 to TRBJ1-5; 8 nucleotides agree with TRBD1. Trimming removed 4 bases from V and 5 bases from J; junction bases left unmatched: 8. CDR3 length: 15 amino acids. The germline V gene encodes CDR1 SGHRS and CDR2 YFSETQ. The CDR3 DNA reads as TGCGCCAGCAGCGTTGGACAGGGCTCCCATCAGCCCCAGCATTTT. Translated, it gives CASSVGQGSHQPQHF.

The V and J genes are TRBV20-1 and TRBJ2-1, with D perhaps TRBD2 (5 bases). Trimming stripped 3 bases from V and 10 bases from J, with 10 bases between. The CDR3 contains 11 residues. Looked up from germline, CDR1 is DFQATT and CDR2 is SNEGSKA (reference sequence). DNA for the CDR3: TGCAGTGCTAGTGCGGGTTCGGAGCAGTTCTTC. It translates to CSASAGSEQFF.

The chain combines TRBV12-3 or TRBV12-4 with TRBJ2-1, with D perhaps given as TRBD1 or TRBD2 (5 bases each). The CDR3 runs 17 residues. Trimming left V 5 bases short and J 10 bases short, with 27 bases between. DNA of the CDR3: TGTGCCAGCAGTGGGGGTAGGGGACCTCCCTATCCAGCAGAGCAGTTCTTC. Protein product: CASSGGRGPPYPAEQFF.

The genes are TRBV7-9 and TRBJ1-2; 7 nucleotides agree with TRBD1. V was clipped by 5 bases and J by 8 bases; unmatched bases: 8. There are 13 residues in the CDR3. Germline CDR1 and CDR2: SEHNR and FQNEAQ (reference sequence). CDR3 nucleotide sequence: TGTGCCAGCAGCCCTACAGGGGTAGCGGGCTACACCTTC. This gives the protein CASSPTGVAGYTF.

The V gene is TRBV14, the J gene TRBJ2-5, with TRBD2 matching over 7 bases. J gave up 9 bases and V 2 bases, and 6 bases lay outside the gene matches. Germline V gene sequence: CDR1 SGHDN, CDR2 FVKESK. CDR3 length equals 13 residues. For the CDR3, the DNA is TGTGCCAGCAGCCAATGGCGCGGGGGACCCCAGTACTTC. Its translation: CASSQWRGGPQYF.

This chain links TRBV27 with TRBJ1-5, with unresolved D. Germline V CDR1 and CDR2: MNHEY, SMNVEV (reference sequence). V was pared by 3 bases and J by 2 bases, with 14 bases between. This CDR3 spans 16 amino acids. The CDR3 sequence: CASSFRSGPGNQPQHF. As DNA, the CDR3 is TGTGCCAGCAGTTTTCGTTCCGGCCCGGGCAATCAGCCCCAGCATTTT.

In its sample, this clonotype was seen a few times. V is TRBV18 and J is TRBJ2-7, with 13 bases identical to TRBD2. This CDR3 is 17 amino acids long. With V trimmed by 5 bases and J by 2 bases, 9 bases remained unmatched. Germline values: CDR1 KGHSH, CDR2 LQKENI. The CDR3 nucleotides read TGTGCCAGCTCAGAACGTCCCGGACTAGCGGGGGCCTACGAGCAGTACTTC. Its protein is CASSERPGLAGAYEQYF.

The chain joins TRBV7-3 to TRBJ1-1; D uncertain. Per germline, CDR1 SGHTA and CDR2 FQGTGA. V was clipped by 5 bases and J by 1 base, with 8 bases between them. This CDR3 region has 13 residues. CDR3 coding DNA: TGTGCCAGCAGCCCACGACAGAACACTGAAGCTTTCTTT. Residues: CASSPRQNTEAFF.